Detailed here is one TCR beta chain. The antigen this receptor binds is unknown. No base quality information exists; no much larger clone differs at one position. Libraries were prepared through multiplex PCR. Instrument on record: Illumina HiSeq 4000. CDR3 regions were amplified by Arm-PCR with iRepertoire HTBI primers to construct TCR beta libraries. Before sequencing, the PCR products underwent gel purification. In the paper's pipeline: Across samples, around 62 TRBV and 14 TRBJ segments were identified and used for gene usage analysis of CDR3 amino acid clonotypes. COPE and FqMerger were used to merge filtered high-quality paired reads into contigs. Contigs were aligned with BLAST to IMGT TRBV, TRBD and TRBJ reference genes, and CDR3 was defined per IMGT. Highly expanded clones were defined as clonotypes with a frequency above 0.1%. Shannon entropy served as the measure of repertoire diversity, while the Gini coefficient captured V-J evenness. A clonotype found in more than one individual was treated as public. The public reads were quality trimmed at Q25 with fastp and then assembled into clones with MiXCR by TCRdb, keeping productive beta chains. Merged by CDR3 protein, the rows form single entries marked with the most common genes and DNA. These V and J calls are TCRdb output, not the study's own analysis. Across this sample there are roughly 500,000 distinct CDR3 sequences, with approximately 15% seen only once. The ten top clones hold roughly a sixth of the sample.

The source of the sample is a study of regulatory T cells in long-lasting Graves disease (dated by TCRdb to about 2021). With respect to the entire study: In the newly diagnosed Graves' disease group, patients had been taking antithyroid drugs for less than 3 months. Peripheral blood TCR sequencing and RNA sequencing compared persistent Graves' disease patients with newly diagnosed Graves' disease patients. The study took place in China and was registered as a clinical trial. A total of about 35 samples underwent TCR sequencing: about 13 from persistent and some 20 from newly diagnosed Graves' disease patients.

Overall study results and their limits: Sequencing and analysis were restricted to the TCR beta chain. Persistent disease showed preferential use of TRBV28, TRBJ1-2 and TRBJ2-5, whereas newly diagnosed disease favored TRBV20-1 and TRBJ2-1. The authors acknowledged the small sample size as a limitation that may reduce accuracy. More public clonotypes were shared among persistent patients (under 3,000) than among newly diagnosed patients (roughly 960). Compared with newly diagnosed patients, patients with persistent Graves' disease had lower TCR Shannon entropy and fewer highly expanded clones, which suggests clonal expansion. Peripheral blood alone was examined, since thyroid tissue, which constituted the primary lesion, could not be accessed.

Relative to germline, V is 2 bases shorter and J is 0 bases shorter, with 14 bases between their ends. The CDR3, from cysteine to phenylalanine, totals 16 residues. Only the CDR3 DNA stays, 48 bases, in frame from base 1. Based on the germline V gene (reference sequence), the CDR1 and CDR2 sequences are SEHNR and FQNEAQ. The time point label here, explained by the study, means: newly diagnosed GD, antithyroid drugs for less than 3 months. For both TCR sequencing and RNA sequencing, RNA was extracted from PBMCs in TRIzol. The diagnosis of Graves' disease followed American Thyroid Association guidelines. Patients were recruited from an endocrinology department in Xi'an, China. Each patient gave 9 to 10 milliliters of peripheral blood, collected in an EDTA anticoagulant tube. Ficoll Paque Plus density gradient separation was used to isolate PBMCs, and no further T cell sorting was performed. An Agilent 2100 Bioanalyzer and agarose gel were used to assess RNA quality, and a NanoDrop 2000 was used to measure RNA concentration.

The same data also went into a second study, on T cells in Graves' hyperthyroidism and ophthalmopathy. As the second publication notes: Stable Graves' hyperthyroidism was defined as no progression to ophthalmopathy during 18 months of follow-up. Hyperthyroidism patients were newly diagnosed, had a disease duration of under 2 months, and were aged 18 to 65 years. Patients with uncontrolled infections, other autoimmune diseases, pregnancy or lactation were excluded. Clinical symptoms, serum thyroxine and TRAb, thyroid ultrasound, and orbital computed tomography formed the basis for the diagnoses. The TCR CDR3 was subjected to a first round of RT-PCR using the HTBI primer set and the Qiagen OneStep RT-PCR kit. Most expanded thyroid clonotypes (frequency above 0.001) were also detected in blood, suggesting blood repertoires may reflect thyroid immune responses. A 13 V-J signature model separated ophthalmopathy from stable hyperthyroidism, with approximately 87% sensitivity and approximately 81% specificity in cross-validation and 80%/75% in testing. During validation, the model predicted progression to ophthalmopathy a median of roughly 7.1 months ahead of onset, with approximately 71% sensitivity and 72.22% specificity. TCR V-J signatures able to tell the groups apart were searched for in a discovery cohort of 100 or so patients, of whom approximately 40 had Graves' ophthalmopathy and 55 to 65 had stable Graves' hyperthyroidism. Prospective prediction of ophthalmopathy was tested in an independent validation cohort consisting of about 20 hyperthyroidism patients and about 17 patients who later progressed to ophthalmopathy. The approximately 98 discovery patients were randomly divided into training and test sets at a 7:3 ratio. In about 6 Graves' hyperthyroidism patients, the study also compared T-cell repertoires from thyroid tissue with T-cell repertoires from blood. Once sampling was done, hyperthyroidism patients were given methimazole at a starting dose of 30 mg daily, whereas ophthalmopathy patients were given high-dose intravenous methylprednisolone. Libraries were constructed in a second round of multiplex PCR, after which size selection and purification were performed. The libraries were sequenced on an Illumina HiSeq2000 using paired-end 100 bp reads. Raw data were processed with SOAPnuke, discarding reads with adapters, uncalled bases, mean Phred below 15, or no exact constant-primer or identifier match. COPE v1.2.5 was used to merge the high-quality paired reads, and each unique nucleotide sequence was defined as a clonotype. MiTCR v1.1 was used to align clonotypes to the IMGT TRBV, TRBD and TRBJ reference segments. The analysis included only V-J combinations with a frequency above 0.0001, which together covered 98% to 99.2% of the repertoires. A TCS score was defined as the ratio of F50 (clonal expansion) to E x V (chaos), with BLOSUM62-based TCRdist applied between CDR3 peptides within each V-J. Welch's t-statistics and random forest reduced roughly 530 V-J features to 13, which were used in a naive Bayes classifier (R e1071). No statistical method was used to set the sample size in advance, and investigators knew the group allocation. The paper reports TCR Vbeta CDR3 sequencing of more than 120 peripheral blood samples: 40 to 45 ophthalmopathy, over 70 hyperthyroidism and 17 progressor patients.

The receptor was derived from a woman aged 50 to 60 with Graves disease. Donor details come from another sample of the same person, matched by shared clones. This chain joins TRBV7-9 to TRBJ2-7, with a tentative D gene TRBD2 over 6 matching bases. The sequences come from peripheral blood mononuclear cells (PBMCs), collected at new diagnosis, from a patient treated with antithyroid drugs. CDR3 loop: CASSLRQGGSSYEQYF. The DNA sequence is TGTGCCAGCAGCTTACGGCAAGGAGGGAGCTCCTACGAGCAGTACTTC.